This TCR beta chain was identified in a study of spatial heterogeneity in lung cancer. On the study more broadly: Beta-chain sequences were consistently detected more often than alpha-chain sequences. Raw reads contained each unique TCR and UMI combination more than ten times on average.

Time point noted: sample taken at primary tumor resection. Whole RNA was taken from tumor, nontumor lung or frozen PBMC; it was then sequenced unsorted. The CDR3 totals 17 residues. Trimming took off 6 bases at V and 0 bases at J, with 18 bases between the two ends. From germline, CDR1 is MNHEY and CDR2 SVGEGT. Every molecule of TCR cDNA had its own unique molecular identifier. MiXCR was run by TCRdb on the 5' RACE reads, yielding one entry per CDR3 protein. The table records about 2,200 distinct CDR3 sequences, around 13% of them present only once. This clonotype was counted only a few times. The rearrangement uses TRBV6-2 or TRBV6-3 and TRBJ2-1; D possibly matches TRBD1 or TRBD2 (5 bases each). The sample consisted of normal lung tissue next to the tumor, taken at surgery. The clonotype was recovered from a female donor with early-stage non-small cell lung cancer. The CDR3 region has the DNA TGTGCCAGCAGAGCCCTCCGGGGCTCCAGCTCCTACAATGAGCAGTTCTTC. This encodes CASRALRGSSSYNEQFF.